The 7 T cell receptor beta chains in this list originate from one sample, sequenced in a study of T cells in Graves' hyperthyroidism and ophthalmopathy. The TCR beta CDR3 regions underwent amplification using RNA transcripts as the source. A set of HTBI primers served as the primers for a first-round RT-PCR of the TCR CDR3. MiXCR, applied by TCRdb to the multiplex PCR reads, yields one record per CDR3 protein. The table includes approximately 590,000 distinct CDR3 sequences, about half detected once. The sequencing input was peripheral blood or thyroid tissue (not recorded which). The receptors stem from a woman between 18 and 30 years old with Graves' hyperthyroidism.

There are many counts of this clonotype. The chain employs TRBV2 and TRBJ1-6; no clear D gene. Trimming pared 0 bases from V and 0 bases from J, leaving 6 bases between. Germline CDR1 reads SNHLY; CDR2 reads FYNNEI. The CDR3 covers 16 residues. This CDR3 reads CASSEAGLSYNSPLHF. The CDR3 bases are TGTGCCAGCAGTGAAGCAGGGCTCTCCTATAATTCACCCCTCCACTTT.

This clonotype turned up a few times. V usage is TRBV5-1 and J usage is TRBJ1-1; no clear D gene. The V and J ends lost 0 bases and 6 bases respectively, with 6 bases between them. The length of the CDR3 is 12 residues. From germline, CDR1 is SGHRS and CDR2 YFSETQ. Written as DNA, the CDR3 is TGCGCCAGCAGCTTGGGGTTCGCTGAAGCTTTCTTT. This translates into CASSLGFAEAFF. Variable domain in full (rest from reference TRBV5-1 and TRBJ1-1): KAGVTQTPRYLIKTRGQQVTLSCSPISGHRSVSWYQQTPGQGLQFLFEYFSETQRNKGNFPGRFSGRQFSNSRSEMNVSTLELGDSALYLCASSLGFAEAFFGQGTRLTVV.

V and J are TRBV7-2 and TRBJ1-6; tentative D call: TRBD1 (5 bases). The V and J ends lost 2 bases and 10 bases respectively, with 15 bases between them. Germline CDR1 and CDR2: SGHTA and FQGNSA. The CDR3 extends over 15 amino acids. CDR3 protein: CASSLIGGIRSPLHF. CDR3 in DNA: TGTGCCAGCAGCTTAATCGGGGGAATTAGGTCACCCCTCCACTTT.

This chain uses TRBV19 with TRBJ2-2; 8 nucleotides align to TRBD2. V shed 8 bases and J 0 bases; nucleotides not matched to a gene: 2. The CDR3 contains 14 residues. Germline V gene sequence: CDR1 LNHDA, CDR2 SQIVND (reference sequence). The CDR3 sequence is CASRAGANTGELFF. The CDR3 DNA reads TGTGCCAGTCGAGCGGGAGCGAACACCGGGGAGCTGTTTTTT.

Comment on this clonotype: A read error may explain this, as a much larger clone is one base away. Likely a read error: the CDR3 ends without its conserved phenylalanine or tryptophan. For the CDR3, the DNA is TGTGCCAGTTCGACGGGAGACTCTGGAAACACCATATATTCT. Protein product: CASSTGDSGNTIYS. This chain links TRBV19 with TRBJ1-3; D is uncertain. Germline CDR1 reads LNHDA; CDR2 reads SQIVND (reference sequence). The CDR3 spans 14 residues. V was shortened by 8 bases and J by 0 bases, with 11 bases between the two germline ends.

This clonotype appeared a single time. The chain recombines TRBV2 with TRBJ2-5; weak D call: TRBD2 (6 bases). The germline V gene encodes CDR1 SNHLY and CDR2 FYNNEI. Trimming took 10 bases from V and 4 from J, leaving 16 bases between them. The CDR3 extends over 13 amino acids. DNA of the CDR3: TGTGCCACCCGAGGTGCGGGGCCAGAGACCCAGTACTTC. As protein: CATRGAGPETQYF.

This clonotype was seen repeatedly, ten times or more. This chain's CDR3 is CSVPQGSETQYF. The CDR3 DNA sequence: TGCAGCGTTCCACAGGGTTCGGAGACCCAGTACTTC. This chain joins TRBV29-1 and TRBJ2-5; possible D gene TRBD1, 6 bases. Trimming took 5 bases from V and 5 from J, leaving 12 bases between them. CDR1 is SQVTM and CDR2 is ANQGSEA in the germline V gene. CDR3 size: 12 residues.